Below, 5 T cell receptor beta chains from the same sample are listed, as sequenced in a study of blood T cell repertoires in COVID-19. Clones were read by immunoSEQ multiplex PCR, and TCRdb kept only the in-frame ones, dropping some. The sample lists some 200,000 clones; about 88% were seen once. Sequenced material: peripheral blood. These receptor sequences come from a man aged 50 to 59 with COVID-19, enrolled during active disease.

The rearrangement links TRBV7-6 to TRBJ2-1; D gene uncertain. The CDR3 spans 14 residues. V gave up 1 base and J gave up 2 bases, with 6 bases separating them. Germline assignment: CDR1 SGHVS and CDR2 FNYEAQ. The CDR3: CASSLGGTYNEQFF. CDR3 nucleotides: TGTGCCAGCAGCTTAGGAGGCACCTACAATGAGCAGTTCTTC.

This chain uses TRBV6-5 with TRBJ1-1; D uncertain. V lost 0 bases and J lost 4, with 12 bases in between. Germline V gene sequence: CDR1 MNHEY, CDR2 SVGAGI. CDR3 length: 15 residues. The CDR3 spells CASSYSTVDGTEAFF. The CDR3 bases are TGTGCCAGCAGTTACTCCACAGTCGATGGCACTGAAGCTTTCTTT.

Of note for this clone: The same CDR3 arises from other DNA sequences in this sample as well. The chain links TRBV15 to TRBJ1-4, with TRBD1 as a possible D gene (5 bases). Germline V gene lookup returns CDR1 LNHNV and CDR2 YYDKDF (reference sequence). The length of the CDR3 is 14 residues. V gave up 0 bases and J gave up 4 bases, with 6 bases separating them. The CDR3 reads CATSRDGGNEKLFF. CDR3 sequence (DNA): TGTGCCACCAGCAGAGACGGGGGTAATGAAAAACTGTTTTTT. Variable domain in full (rest from reference TRBV15 and TRBJ1-4): DAMVIQNPRYQVTQFGKPVTLSCSQTLNHNVMYWYQQKSSQAPKLLFHYYDKDFNNEADTPDNFQSRRPNTSFCFLDIRSPGLGDTAMYLCATSRDGGNEKLFFGSGTQLSVL.

The chain combines TRBV10-3 with TRBJ1-1, with TRBD1 matching 9 bases. Trimming took 4 bases from V and 5 from J; bases not matched to a gene: 5. This CDR3 comprises 14 residues. CDR1 is ENHRY and CDR2 is SYGVKD in the germline V gene. The CDR3 DNA follows: TGTGCCATCAGTGGGACAGGGGCAGGGACTGAAGCTTTCTTT. It yields the protein CAISGTGAGTEAFF.

V gene TRBV24-1 combines with J gene TRBJ2-2, with TRBD2 matching over 7 bases. This CDR3 comprises 16 residues. CDR1 and CDR2 from the germline V gene are KGHDR and SFDVKD. V was clipped by 1 base and J by 1 base; unmatched bases: 2. CDR3 nucleotide sequence: TGTGCCACCAGTGATTTTGGGGGGGGGAACACCGGGGAGCTGTTTTTT. It encodes CATSDFGGGNTGELFF.